This is a list of T cell receptor beta chains from one sample in a study of cytomegalovirus exposure and HLA in healthy donors. Clones were read by immunoSEQ multiplex PCR, and TCRdb kept only the in-frame ones, dropping some. Among roughly 120,000 clones listed, under 85% were seen once. Sequencing used PBMCs. The source of these receptors is a woman between 18 and 29 years old in good health and CMV-seronegative. Each CDR3 is given with its conserved first and last residue. Fields, in order: clone size, V gene, D gene, J gene, CDR3 protein, CDR3 DNA. A D gene is named only where the DNA matches it firmly. Where a row states a size, it is once, few, many or the class of an expanded clone; other rows omit it.

NA	TRBV28	TRBD1	TRBJ2-7	CASKTVTGTYEQYF	TGTGCCAGTAAGACTGTGACAGGGACCTACGAGCAGTACTTC
NA	TRBV7-8	NA	TRBJ1-5	CASSFLRGSNQPQHF	TGTGCCAGCAGTTTTCTAAGGGGTAGCAATCAGCCCCAGCATTTT
NA	TRBV28	TRBD2	TRBJ2-5	CASSSLRGGRRETQYF	TGTGCCAGCAGTTCGCTACGGGGGGGTCGGAGAGAGACCCAGTACTTC
NA	TRBV6-5	NA	TRBJ2-5	CASSYKSLGETQYF	TGTGCCAGCAGTTATAAATCCCTCGGGGAGACCCAGTACTTC
NA	TRBV13	TRBD1	TRBJ1-6	CASSLDGQGSSPLHF	TGTGCCAGCAGCTTAGACGGACAGGGATCTTCACCCCTCCACTTT
few	TRBV11-2	NA	TRBJ2-5	CASSKDGTLKETQYF	TGTGCCAGCAGCAAAGATGGGACACTGAAAGAGACCCAGTACTTC
once	TRBV7-2	NA	TRBJ1-6	CASSARTDSPLHF	TGTGCCAGCAGCGCACGAACAGATTCACCCCTCCACTTT
NA	TRBV29-1	NA	TRBJ2-1	CSVEPVEGANEQFF	TGCAGCGTTGAACCGGTGGAAGGGGCCAATGAGCAGTTCTTC
NA	TRBV9	NA	TRBJ1-6	CASSAAGSTNSPLHF	TGTGCCAGCAGCGCCGCGGGGTCTACTAATTCACCCCTCCACTTT
NA	TRBV7-9	NA	TRBJ2-3	CASSQTLAAGRADTQYF	TGTGCCAGCAGCCAGACTTTGGCGGCAGGGCGTGCGGATACGCAGTATTTT
once	TRBV29-1	NA	TRBJ2-1	CSVVQSHYNEQFF	TGCAGCGTTGTACAGTCTCACTACAATGAGCAGTTCTTC
NA	TRBV11-3	NA	TRBJ2-2	CASSVDSYTGELFF	TGTGCCAGCAGCGTGGACTCTTACACCGGGGAGCTGTTTTTT
NA	TRBV28	NA	TRBJ2-7	CASSSTGRSYEQYF	TGTGCCAGCAGCTCGACAGGGAGGTCCTACGAGCAGTACTTC
NA	TRBV6-1	NA	TRBJ2-7	CASSGVGVKGEQYF	TGTGCCAGCAGTGGAGTAGGGGTAAAGGGCGAGCAGTACTTC
NA	TRBV11-2	TRBD1	TRBJ1-2	CASSATGASANYGYTF	TGTGCCAGCAGCGCCACAGGGGCTTCAGCTAACTATGGCTACACCTTC
NA	TRBV11-2	NA	TRBJ2-1	CASRRGNEQFF	TGTGCCAGCAGACGAGGGAATGAGCAGTTCTTC
NA	TRBV28	TRBD2	TRBJ2-1	CASSPPAGVVNEQFF	TGTGCCAGCAGCCCCCCCGCGGGGGTAGTAAATGAGCAGTTCTTC
NA	TRBV5-1	NA	TRBJ2-2	CASSPGATGELFF	TGCGCCAGCAGCCCAGGGGCCACCGGGGAGCTGTTTTTT
NA	TRBV11-3	TRBD2	TRBJ2-5	CASSTSGETQYF	TGTGCCAGCAGCACTAGCGGAGAGACCCAGTACTTC
NA	TRBV4-2	TRBD1	TRBJ1-5	CASSQDRTGVGQPQHF	TGTGCCAGCAGCCAAGATAGGACAGGGGTTGGTCAGCCCCAGCATTTT
few	TRBV28	TRBD1	TRBJ2-3	CASSLWDRGRADTQYF	TGTGCCAGCAGTTTATGGGACAGGGGGCGTGCAGATACGCAGTATTTT
NA	TRBV5-1	TRBD1	TRBJ2-5	CASSLGTGSQETQYF	TGCGCCAGCAGCTTGGGGACAGGTAGCCAAGAGACCCAGTACTTC
NA	TRBV28	NA	TRBJ2-7	CASRGLYEQYF	TGTGCCAGCAGGGGGCTCTACGAGCAGTACTTC
few	TRBV9	TRBD1	TRBJ1-2	CASSVGGTGGFYGYTF	TGTGCCAGCAGCGTAGGGGGGACAGGGGGTTTCTATGGCTACACCTTC
NA	TRBV5-1	NA	TRBJ2-7	CASRLLDEQYF	TGCGCCAGCAGGTTGCTTGACGAGCAGTACTTC
NA	TRBV6-5	NA	TRBJ1-5	CASGMTAGMGQPQHF	TGTGCCAGCGGGATGACAGCGGGGATGGGTCAGCCCCAGCATTTT
NA	TRBV28	NA	TRBJ2-6	CASSLSGSGANVLTF	TGTGCCAGCAGTTTGAGCGGCTCTGGGGCCAACGTCCTGACTTTC
NA	TRBV5-6	TRBD1	TRBJ1-6	CASSQGLDRPNSPLHF	TGTGCCAGCAGCCAGGGGCTGGACAGGCCTAATTCACCCCTCCACTTT
NA	TRBV7-8	NA	TRBJ2-2	CASSPWHGHSGELFF	TGTGCCAGCAGCCCCTGGCACGGACATAGCGGGGAGCTGTTTTTT
few	TRBV6-1	NA	TRBJ1-5	CASSLDRLDNQPQHF	TGTGCCAGCAGTCTCGACAGACTTGACAATCAGCCCCAGCATTTT
NA	TRBV27	NA	TRBJ2-7	CASSFAGTYEQYF	TGTGCCAGCAGTTTTGCAGGTACCTACGAGCAGTACTTC
few	TRBV2	TRBD1	TRBJ2-1	CASSRDRVTEQFF	TGTGCCAGCAGCCGGGACAGGGTGACTGAGCAGTTCTTC
NA	TRBV9	TRBD1	TRBJ1-1	CASSVAGGSEAFF	TGTGCCAGCAGCGTAGCAGGGGGCTCTGAAGCTTTCTTT
NA	TRBV29-1	NA	TRBJ2-5	CSVEDQLAFQETQYF	TGCAGCGTTGAAGATCAACTTGCGTTCCAAGAGACCCAGTACTTC
NA	TRBV28	NA	TRBJ1-6	CASSLLQGRLAPLHF	TGTGCCAGCAGTTTATTACAGGGAAGGTTGGCACCCCTCCACTTT
NA	TRBV29-1	NA	TRBJ1-2	CSVEEGRGQAGYTF	TGCAGCGTTGAAGAGGGCAGGGGACAAGCTGGCTACACCTTC
NA	TRBV7-2	NA	TRBJ1-1	CASSPAREAFF	TGTGCCAGCAGCCCGGCTAGGGAAGCTTTCTTT
NA	TRBV12-2	NA	TRBJ1-4	CASRPVSIATNEKLFF	TGTGCAAGTCGCCCCGTCTCAATCGCGACTAATGAAAAACTGTTTTTT
NA	TRBV28	NA	TRBJ1-1	CASSSGTEAFF	TGTGCCAGCAGTTCCGGCACTGAAGCTTTCTTT
once	TRBV30	TRBD1	TRBJ1-2	CAWSEDRDRGLITF	TGTGCCTGGAGTGAAGACCGGGACAGGGGGCTCATCACCTTC
NA	TRBV18	NA	TRBJ2-3	CASSPSAGAFTDTQYF	TGTGCCAGCTCACCGTCTGCAGGGGCGTTCACAGATACGCAGTATTTT
NA	TRBV30	NA	TRBJ1-5	CAWSVGGANQPQHF	TGTGCCTGGAGTGTTGGAGGGGCAAATCAGCCCCAGCATTTT
NA	TRBV7-7	TRBD2	TRBJ2-5	CASSHQGGRETQYF	TGTGCTAGCAGCCACCAGGGAGGGCGAGAGACCCAGTACTTC
NA	TRBV18	NA	TRBJ2-1	CASSPPGGSEQFF	TGTGCCAGCTCACCACCGGGAGGAAGTGAGCAGTTCTTC
NA	TRBV18	TRBD1	TRBJ1-6	CASSLTRQGDSPLHF	TGTGCCAGCTCACTTACCCGACAGGGAGATTCACCCCTCCACTTT
few	TRBV10-2	NA	TRBJ1-4	CASSEGGGLNEKLFF	TGCGCCAGCAGTGAAGGGGGGGGCCTCAATGAAAAACTGTTTTTT
few	TRBV19	TRBD1	TRBJ2-2	CASYPGQLLTGELFF	TGTGCCAGTTACCCGGGACAGTTACTCACCGGGGAGCTGTTTTTT
NA	TRBV19	NA	TRBJ1-1	CASIRGRENTEAFF	TGTGCCAGTATTCGCGGCAGGGAGAACACTGAAGCTTTCTTT
NA	TRBV30	TRBD1	TRBJ1-4	CAFYRGSNEKLFF	TGTGCGTTTTACAGGGGGTCGAATGAAAAACTGTTTTTT
NA	TRBV6-6	TRBD2	TRBJ2-2	CASSYSASGGAGELFF	TGTGCCAGCAGTTACTCGGCTAGCGGGGGGGCCGGGGAGCTGTTTTTT